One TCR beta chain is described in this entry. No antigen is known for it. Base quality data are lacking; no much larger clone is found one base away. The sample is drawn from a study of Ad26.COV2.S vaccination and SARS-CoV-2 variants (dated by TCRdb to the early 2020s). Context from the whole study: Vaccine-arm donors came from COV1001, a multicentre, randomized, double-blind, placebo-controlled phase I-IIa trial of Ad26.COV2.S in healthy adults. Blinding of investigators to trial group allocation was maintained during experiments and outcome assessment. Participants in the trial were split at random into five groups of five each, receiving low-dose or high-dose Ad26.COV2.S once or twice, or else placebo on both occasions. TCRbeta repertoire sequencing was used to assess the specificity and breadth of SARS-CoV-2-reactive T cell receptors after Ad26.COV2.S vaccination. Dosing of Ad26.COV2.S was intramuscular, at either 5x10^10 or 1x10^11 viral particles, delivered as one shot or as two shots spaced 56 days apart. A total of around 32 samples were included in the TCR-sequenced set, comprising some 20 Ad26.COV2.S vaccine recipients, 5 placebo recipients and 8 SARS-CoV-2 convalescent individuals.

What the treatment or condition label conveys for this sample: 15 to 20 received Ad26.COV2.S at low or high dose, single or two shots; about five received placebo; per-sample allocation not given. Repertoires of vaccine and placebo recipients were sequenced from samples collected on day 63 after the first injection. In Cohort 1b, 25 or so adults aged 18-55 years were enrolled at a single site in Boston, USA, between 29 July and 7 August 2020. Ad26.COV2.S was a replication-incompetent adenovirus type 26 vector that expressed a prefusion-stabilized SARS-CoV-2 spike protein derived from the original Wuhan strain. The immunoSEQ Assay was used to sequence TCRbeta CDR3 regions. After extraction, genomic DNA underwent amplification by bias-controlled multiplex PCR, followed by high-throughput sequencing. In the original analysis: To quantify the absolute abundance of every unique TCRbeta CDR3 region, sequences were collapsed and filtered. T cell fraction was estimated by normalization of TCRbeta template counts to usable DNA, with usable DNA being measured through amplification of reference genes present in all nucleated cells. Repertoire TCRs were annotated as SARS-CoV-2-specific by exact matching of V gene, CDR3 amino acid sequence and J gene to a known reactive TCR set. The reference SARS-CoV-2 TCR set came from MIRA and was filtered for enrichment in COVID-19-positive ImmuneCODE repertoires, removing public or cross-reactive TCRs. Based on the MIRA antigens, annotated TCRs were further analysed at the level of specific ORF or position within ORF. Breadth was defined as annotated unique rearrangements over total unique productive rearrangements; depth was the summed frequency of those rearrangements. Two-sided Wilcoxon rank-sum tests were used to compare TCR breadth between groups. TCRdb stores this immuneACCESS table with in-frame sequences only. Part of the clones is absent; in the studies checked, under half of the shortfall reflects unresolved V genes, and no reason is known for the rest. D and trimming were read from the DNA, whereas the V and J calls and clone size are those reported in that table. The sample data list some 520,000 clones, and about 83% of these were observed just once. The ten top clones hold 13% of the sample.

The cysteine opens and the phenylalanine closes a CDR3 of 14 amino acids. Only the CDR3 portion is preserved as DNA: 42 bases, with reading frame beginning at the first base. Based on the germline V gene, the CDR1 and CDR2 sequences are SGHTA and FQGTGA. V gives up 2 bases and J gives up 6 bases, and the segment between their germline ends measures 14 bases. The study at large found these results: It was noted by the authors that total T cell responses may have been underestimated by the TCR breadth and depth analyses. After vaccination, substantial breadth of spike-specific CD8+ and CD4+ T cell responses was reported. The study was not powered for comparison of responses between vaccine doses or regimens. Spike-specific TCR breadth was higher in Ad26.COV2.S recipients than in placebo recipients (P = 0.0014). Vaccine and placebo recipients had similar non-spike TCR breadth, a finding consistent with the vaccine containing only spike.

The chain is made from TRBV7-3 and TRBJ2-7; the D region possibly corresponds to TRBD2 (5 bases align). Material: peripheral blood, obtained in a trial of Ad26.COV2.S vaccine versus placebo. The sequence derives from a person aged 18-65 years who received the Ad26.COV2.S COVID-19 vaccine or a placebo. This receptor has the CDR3 CASSLEGRFGEQYF. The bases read TGTGCCAGCAGCTTAGAGGGAAGGTTCGGCGAGCAGTACTTC.